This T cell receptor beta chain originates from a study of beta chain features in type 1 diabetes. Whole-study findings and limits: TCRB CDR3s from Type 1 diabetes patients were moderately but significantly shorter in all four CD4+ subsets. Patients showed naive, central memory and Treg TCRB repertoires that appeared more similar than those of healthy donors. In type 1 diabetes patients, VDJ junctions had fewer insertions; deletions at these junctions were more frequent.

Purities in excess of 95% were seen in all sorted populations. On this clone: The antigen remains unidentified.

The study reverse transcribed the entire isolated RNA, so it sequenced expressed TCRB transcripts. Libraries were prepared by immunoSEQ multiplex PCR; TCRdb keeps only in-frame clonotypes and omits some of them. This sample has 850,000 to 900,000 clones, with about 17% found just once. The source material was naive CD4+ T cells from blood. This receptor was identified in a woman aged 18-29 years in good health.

The CDR3 is CASSLGEGYQETQYF. The CDR3 DNA follows: TGTGCCAGCAGCTTAGGGGAGGGTTATCAGGAGACCCAGTACTTC. This chain connects TRBV7-9 to TRBJ2-5; TRBD2 matches at 7 bases. After removal of 1 base from V and 5 bases from J, the junction contained 7 bases not matched to a gene. The CDR3 is 15 residues long. Germline V lookup: CDR1 SEHNR, CDR2 FQNEAQ (reference sequence).